Reported below is one T cell receptor beta chain. Antigen: not known. The sample originates from a study of cytomegalovirus exposure and HLA in healthy donors. With 60 Vbeta and 13 Jbeta primers, the PCR was carried out. Using immunoSEQ multiplex PCR, the repertoire was profiled, and TCRdb retains in-frame clones only, with some absent. There are about 170,000 clones in the sample; around 83% occur only once, and less than 1% lies in the top ten. Study-level points and caveats: An ancestry cluster, one associated with Asian ancestry, reportedly showed fewer N-insertions than the approximately 670-donor mean in a later analysis.

Per germline, CDR1 GTSNPN and CDR2 SVGIG (reference sequence). With 0 bases removed from V and 10 bases from J, the gap between germline ends came to 16 bases. The CDR3 is 15 amino acids. What was sequenced was PBMCs. J is TRBJ1-6 and V is TRBV30; weak D call: TRBD1 (5 bases). The sequence was obtained from a girl aged 2 to 10 in good health and CMV-seropositive. CDR3 DNA: TGTGCCTGGAGTGTCCGGAGGGGATGGGAATCACCCCTCCACTTT. It is translated as CAWSVRRGWESPLHF.